This T cell receptor (beta chain) was sequenced for a study of siplizumab effects on memory and regulatory T cells. Findings and limits, study-wide: Many proliferating CD4+ or CD8+ clones remained unclassified. Roughly 75-96% of them could not be assigned either a naive or a memory phenotype. Proliferating Tregs from siplizumab cultures lacked functional confirmation of suppression. Unstimulated subsets captured only a minor fraction of alloreactive clones.

This clone showed up just once. The antigen is not known. From germline, CDR1 is SGHRS and CDR2 YFSETQ. The J segment lost 2 bases and the V segment lost 0 bases, leaving 10 bases of the junction unmatched. The CDR3 extends over 17 amino acids. Each sample contributed approximately 94,000 TCR templates to the assay. Clones were sequenced by immunoSEQ multiplex PCR, and TCRdb holds only the in-frame ones, with some missing. The sample has some 100,000 clones, 94% seen once. Sample: Tregs sorted from blood. The TCR comes from a human donor in good health. The chain joins TRBV5-1 to TRBJ1-2, with 7 bases matching TRBD1. The CDR3 DNA is TGCGCCAGCAGCTTGGGGCTGACTCCACAGGGGAACTATGGCTACACCTTC. Protein: CASSLGLTPQGNYGYTF.